A single sample is the source of the 30 T cell receptor beta chains below, sequenced in a study of spatial heterogeneity in lung cancer. Broader study findings: The number of expanded tumor alpha and beta chains correlated with mutation number.

Their specific antigens are unknown. The time point: sample taken at primary tumor resection. TCRdb re-called the 5' RACE reads through MiXCR, storing one row per CDR3 protein. The sample has about 13,000 distinct CDR3 sequences, 5.1% seen once. The material was lung tumor tissue, obtained at surgery. The receptors come from a male donor with early-stage non-small cell lung cancer.

The table lists this clonotype with many counts. Written as DNA, the CDR3 is TGTGCCAGCAGCTTAAGCGCAGGGGCAAGGGGTCAGCCCCAGCATTTT. As protein: CASSLSAGARGQPQHF. This sequence joins TRBV11-2 and TRBJ1-5; tentatively, D is TRBD1 (6 bases). Germline CDR1 and CDR2: SGHAT and FQNNGV. The CDR3 covers 16 residues. V lost 2 bases and J 6 bases, leaving 17 bases between the germline ends.

At least ten counts were recorded for this clonotype. The chain carries TRBV3-1 and TRBJ2-3; D not resolved. From germline, CDR1 is LGHDT and CDR2 YNNKEL (reference sequence). Trimming shortened V by 1 base and J by 6 bases, and 5 bases separated the two germline ends. CDR3 length equals 12 residues. As DNA, the CDR3 is TGTGCCAGCAGCCAAGGCAAGGATACGCAGTATTTT. Translating it yields CASSQGKDTQYF.

This clonotype was observed a few times. The rearrangement uses TRBV10-3 and TRBJ1-6; D might be TRBD1 (5 bases). The germline V and J ends were trimmed by 1 base and 10 bases, with 14 bases remaining between them. The V gene's germline CDR1 is ENHRY and CDR2 SYGVKD. The length of the CDR3 is 15 residues. DNA for the CDR3: TGTGCCATCAGTGAGTTGCAGCACGGGGACTCACCCCTCCACTTT. This translates into CAISELQHGDSPLHF.

In this sample, this clonotype turned up many times. The genes are TRBV12-3 or TRBV12-4 and TRBJ1-2; D unclear. V was trimmed by 3 bases and J by 5 bases, leaving 16 bases between them. The CDR3 has 15 residues. CDR3: CASSFVGWAKYGYTF. Written as DNA, the CDR3 is TGTGCCAGCAGTTTTGTTGGTTGGGCGAAGTATGGCTACACCTTC.

The chain recombines TRBV5-5 with TRBJ1-5; weak D call: TRBD1 (5 bases). The CDR3 has 15 residues. Germline V CDR1 and CDR2: SGHKS, YYEKEE (reference sequence). V lost 4 bases and J lost 3, with 14 bases in between. CDR3 DNA: TGTGCCAGCAGCCGGGAAGACAGATCCAATCAGCCCCAGCATTTT. Translating it yields CASSREDRSNQPQHF.

In its sample, this clonotype was seen many times. V and J are TRBV5-5 and TRBJ1-1; D ambiguous. The V gene's germline CDR1 is SGHKS and CDR2 YYEKEE (reference sequence). This CDR3 has 13 residues. Trimming shortened V by 2 bases and J by 4 bases, and 9 bases separated the two germline ends. CDR3 amino acids: CASSFQAGTEAFF. CDR3 nucleotides: TGTGCCAGCAGCTTTCAAGCAGGCACTGAAGCTTTCTTT.

This clonotype came up many times. This sequence joins TRBV28 and TRBJ1-2; D unresolved. Per germline, CDR1 MDHEN and CDR2 SYDVKM. The V end was cut by 2 bases, the J end by 7 bases, with 14 bases between. The CDR3 contains 14 residues. CDR3 amino acids: CASSLGLGTLGYTF. In DNA, the CDR3 is TGTGCCAGCAGTTTAGGTCTGGGTACGCTTGGCTACACCTTC.

Notes on this clonotype: A much larger clone is a single base away; this may be a read error. The V gene is TRBV11-2, the J gene TRBJ2-1; 9 bases line up with TRBD2. The germline V gene encodes CDR1 SGHAT and CDR2 FQNNGV. The CDR3 sequence is 15 residues long. The CDR3, as DNA: TGTGCCAACAGCTTGAATAGCGGGGGCCTAAATGAGCAGTTCTTC. This gives the protein CANSLNSGGLNEQFF.

Points on this clonotype: This sequence may be a read error, since a much larger clone differs from it by one base. The rearrangement joins TRBV11-2 to TRBJ2-7, with D unresolved. V gave up 5 bases and J gave up 6 bases, with 14 bases separating them. Per germline, CDR1 SGHAT and CDR2 FQNNGV. The CDR3 consists of 13 residues. CDR3 sequence reads: CASSLTGAPEQYF. DNA for the CDR3: TGTGCCAGCAGCCTGACGGGCGCGCCCGAGCAGTACTTC.

This clonotype appeared many times. This rearrangement joins TRBV28 to TRBJ2-1; tentatively, D is TRBD1 (5 bases). Trimming took off 5 bases at V and 0 bases at J, with 14 bases between the two ends. Germline-derived CDR1 and CDR2 are MDHEN and SYDVKM. CDR3 length: 16 amino acids. The CDR3 reads CASSAPRGNSYNEQFF. The CDR3 DNA follows: TGTGCCAGCAGTGCCCCAAGGGGTAACTCCTACAATGAGCAGTTCTTC.

This clonotype was found many times. The rearrangement joins TRBV6-5 to TRBJ1-1; no clear D gene. Per germline, CDR1 MNHEY and CDR2 SVGAGI. The CDR3 runs 15 residues. Trimming stripped 8 bases from V and 4 bases from J, with 20 bases between. The DNA of the CDR3 is TGTGCCAGCTTCGATTGGAGGAGTTACTTCACTGAAGCTTTCTTT. As protein: CASFDWRSYFTEAFF.

This clonotype was observed a handful of times. The V and J genes are TRBV27 and TRBJ1-2, with TRBD1 identical over 9 bases. The CDR3 runs to 13 residues. Per the germline V gene, CDR1 is MNHEY and CDR2 is SMNVEV (reference sequence). V was pared by 3 bases and J by 4 bases, with 0 bases of the junction left unmatched. CDR3 amino acids: CASSLTGGYGYTF. The CDR3 nucleotides are TGTGCCAGCAGTTTGACAGGGGGCTATGGCTACACCTTC.

This clonotype was picked up many times. The chain links TRBV4-3 to TRBJ2-1; D is unresolved. CDR3 length: 14 amino acids. Trimming took off 3 bases at V and 5 bases at J, with 11 bases between the two ends. Germline V lookup: CDR1 LGHNA, CDR2 YSLEER. The CDR3, as DNA: TGCGCCAGCAGCCACTCCCTGACCAACAATGAGCAGTTCTTC. Translated: CASSHSLTNNEQFF.

The sample holds many counts of this clonotype. J is TRBJ1-2 and V is TRBV12-3 or TRBV12-4; D perhaps matches TRBD1 (5 bases). This CDR3 region has 12 residues. V dropped 3 bases and J dropped 7 bases, with 9 bases sitting between them. CDR3 sequence reads: CASSFGGGGYTF. In nucleotides, the CDR3 is TGTGCCAGCAGTTTCGGGGGAGGTGGCTACACCTTC.

Many counts were recorded for this clonotype. The J gene is TRBJ2-5, the V gene TRBV7-8; tentatively, D is TRBD1 (5 bases). Germline lookup yields CDR1 SGHVS and CDR2 FQNEAQ. Trimming took off 2 bases at V and 5 bases at J, with 18 bases between the two ends. The CDR3 contains 16 residues. The CDR3 region is CASSLNRLSPGETQYF. The DNA for the CDR3 is TGTGCCAGCAGCTTAAACCGCTTGAGCCCAGGGGAGACCCAGTACTTC.

This clonotype was detected only a few times. This chain uses TRBV5-4 with TRBJ2-2; D gene unclear. V lost 5 bases and J lost 1, with 6 bases in between. Looked up from germline, CDR1 is SGHNT and CDR2 is YYREEE (reference sequence). This CDR3 is built from 13 residues. CDR3 bases: TGTGCCAGCAGGGATCAGAACACCGGGGAGCTGTTTTTT. Protein: CASRDQNTGELFF.

This clonotype was seen many times. The chain combines TRBV30 with TRBJ2-5; D not certain. This CDR3 has 12 residues. Germline V CDR1 and CDR2: GTSNPN, SVGIG (reference sequence). Trimming cost V 2 bases and J 1 base, with 5 bases left between them. The DNA for the CDR3 is TGTGCCTGGAGTAAAGGCCAAGAGACCCAGTACTTC. Its protein product is CAWSKGQETQYF.

The chain carries TRBV5-1 and TRBJ2-7; 8 nucleotides agree with TRBD1. Unmatched junction bases numbered 16, after V lost 4 bases and J lost 13 bases. CDR1 and CDR2 from the germline V gene are SGHRS and YFSETQ. The CDR3 sequence is 14 residues long. In DNA, the CDR3 is TGCGCCAGCAGCCAGTGGTTGTCCGGGACAGGTCTTTACTTC. It encodes CASSQWLSGTGLYF.

This clonotype was seen repeatedly, ten times or more. The rearrangement joins TRBV20-1 to TRBJ2-3; TRBD1 is a possible D gene (6 bases). From germline, CDR1 is DFQATT and CDR2 SNEGSKA (reference sequence). CDR3 length: 13 amino acids. Trimming stripped 1 base from V and 6 bases from J, with 11 bases between. The CDR3 loop reads CSARAGGKDTQYF. The DNA for the CDR3 is TGCAGTGCTAGAGCTGGGGGCAAGGATACGCAGTATTTT.

The sample holds many counts of this clonotype. The chain recombines TRBV20-1 with TRBJ2-3; 8 bases line up with TRBD2. V shed 1 base and J 3 bases; nucleotides not matched to a gene: 12. The CDR3 length is 17 residues. Germline V gene data show CDR1 as DFQATT and CDR2 as SNEGSKA (reference sequence). The CDR3 loop is CSARVVEGAGETDTQYF. The DNA for the CDR3 is TGCAGTGCTAGAGTGGTGGAAGGAGCGGGGGAAACAGATACGCAGTATTTT.

The chain carries TRBV12-3 or TRBV12-4 and TRBJ1-2; no clear D. This CDR3 is 11 amino acids long. Trimming shortened V by 5 bases and J by 3 bases, and 4 bases separated the two germline ends. The CDR3 DNA reads as TGTGCCAGCAGTGCGTACTATGGCTACACCTTC. Translated, it gives CASSAYYGYTF.

This clonotype was detected ten times or more. This chain links TRBV20-1 with TRBJ2-5, with D perhaps matching TRBD1 (5 bases). The CDR3 extends over 15 amino acids. Per the germline V gene, CDR1 is DFQATT and CDR2 is SNEGSKA (reference sequence). V lost 0 bases to trimming and J lost 1 base, with 12 bases between them. This chain's CDR3 is CSARDGALLQETQYF. Here the CDR3 DNA reads TGCAGTGCTAGAGATGGGGCATTACTCCAAGAGACCCAGTACTTC.

The chain recombines TRBV20-1 with TRBJ2-3, with 7 bases lining up with TRBD1. Germline CDR1 DFQATT, CDR2 SNEGSKA (reference sequence). This CDR3 contains 18 residues. V shed 4 bases and J 0 bases; nucleotides not matched to a gene: 16. CDR3 in amino acids: CSAKRQGKVMRSTDTQYF. The CDR3 bases are TGCAGTGCTAAGCGACAGGGCAAGGTGATGAGGAGCACAGATACGCAGTATTTT.

This clonotype was detected ten times or more. The gene calls are TRBV6-5 and TRBJ2-1; TRBD2 is a possible D gene (6 bases). CDR3 length equals 13 residues. Germline CDR1 MNHEY, CDR2 SVGAGI. The V end was cut by 6 bases, the J end by 9 bases, with 15 bases between. This CDR3 is CASRSPGVGEQFF. The CDR3 DNA follows: TGTGCCAGCAGGAGTCCGGGAGTGGGTGAGCAGTTCTTC.

This clonotype is judged medium-sized. CDR3 protein: CSASQGAGAETQYF. In nucleotides, the CDR3 is TGCAGTGCTAGTCAGGGAGCGGGAGCGGAGACCCAGTACTTC. The V gene is TRBV20-1, the J gene TRBJ2-5, with 8 bases matching TRBD2. The CDR3 has 14 amino acids. Germline CDR1 DFQATT, CDR2 SNEGSKA (reference sequence). V gave up 3 bases and J gave up 5 bases; unmatched junction bases: 8.

This clonotype was recorded at least ten times. The chain carries TRBV20-1 and TRBJ1-1, with TRBD1 matching 7 bases. The germline V gene encodes CDR1 DFQATT and CDR2 SNEGSKA (reference sequence). The V segment lost 4 bases and the J segment 2 bases; nucleotides outside the gene matches: 7. The CDR3 loop spans 14 amino acids. The CDR3 DNA follows: TGCAGTGCTAAGGGACAGTCACTAAACACTGAAGCTTTCTTT. It encodes CSAKGQSLNTEAFF.

Within the sample, this clonotype is medium-sized. V gene TRBV5-5 combines with J gene TRBJ2-2; D might be TRBD1 (6 bases). The germline gives CDR1 SGHKS, CDR2 YYEKEE (reference sequence). V gave up 2 bases and J gave up 3 bases, with 14 bases separating them. The CDR3 has 16 residues. CDR3 sequence reads: CASSFLSGEDTGELFF. The CDR3 bases are TGTGCCAGCAGCTTTTTATCAGGGGAAGACACCGGGGAGCTGTTTTTT.

This clonotype was detected only once. The chain employs TRBV9 and TRBJ2-2, with 12 nucleotides matching TRBD1. The CDR3 loop spans 17 amino acids. Per the germline V gene, CDR1 is SGDLS and CDR2 is YYNGEE. The V segment lost 4 bases and the J segment 4 bases; nucleotides outside the gene matches: 8. CDR3 amino acids: CASSPAGTGGFTGELFF. Here the CDR3 DNA reads TGTGCCAGCAGCCCCGCGGGGACAGGGGGCTTCACCGGGGAGCTGTTTTTT.

V is TRBV18 and J is TRBJ1-1; D may be TRBD1 (5 bases). This CDR3 is built from 13 residues. CDR1 is KGHSH, CDR2 LQKENI, per germline. Trimming took 3 bases from V and 8 from J, leaving 13 bases between them. CDR3 sequence (DNA): TGTGCCAGCTCACCCGGGGGATTAAGGGAAGCTTTCTTT. It codes for CASSPGGLREAFF. Full variable domain (missing parts from reference TRBV18 and TRBJ1-1): NAGVMQNPRHLVRRRGQEARLRCSPMKGHSHVYWYRQLPEEGLKFMVYLQKENIIDESGMPKERFSAEFPKEGPSILRIQQVVRGDSAAYFCASSPGGLREAFFGQGTRLTVV.

This clonotype has at least ten counts. The gene calls are TRBV28 and TRBJ2-2, with D tentatively TRBD1 (6 bases). The CDR3 is 15 residues long. The germline V and J ends were trimmed by 6 bases and 6 bases, with 17 bases remaining between them. The germline CDR1 and CDR2 sequences are MDHEN and SYDVKM. The CDR3 loop reads CASSPPGVKAGELFF. The CDR3, as DNA: TGTGCCAGCAGCCCACCAGGGGTAAAGGCCGGGGAGCTGTTTTTT.